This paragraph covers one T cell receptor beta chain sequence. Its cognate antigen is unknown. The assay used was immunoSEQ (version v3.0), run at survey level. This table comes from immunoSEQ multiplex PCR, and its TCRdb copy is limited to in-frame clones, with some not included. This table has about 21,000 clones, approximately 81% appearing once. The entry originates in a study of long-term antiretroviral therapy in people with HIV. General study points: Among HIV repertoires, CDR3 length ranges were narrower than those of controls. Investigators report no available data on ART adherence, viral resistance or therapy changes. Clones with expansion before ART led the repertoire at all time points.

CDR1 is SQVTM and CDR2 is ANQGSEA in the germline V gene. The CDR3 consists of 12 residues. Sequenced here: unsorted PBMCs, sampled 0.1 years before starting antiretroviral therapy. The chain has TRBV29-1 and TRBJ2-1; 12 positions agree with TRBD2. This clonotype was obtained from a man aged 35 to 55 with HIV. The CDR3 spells CTTSGSLNEQFF. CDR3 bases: TGCACGACTAGCGGGAGTCTTAATGAGCAGTTCTTC.